The text below deals with one T cell receptor (gamma chain). Antigen: not known. A far larger clone is only one base removed, so a read error is likely. Other DNA sequences in this sample translate to the same CDR3. PBMCs from patients and controls supplied the genomic DNA for sequencing. TCRdb called clones from the multiplex PCR reads again using CATT. The sample has approximately 1,300 gamma-chain clones, about an eighth seen once. These data come from a study of gamma delta lymphoproliferative disorders and STAT genes. Study results and caveats: Nearly all major patient gamma and delta clonotypes were public.

The CDR3 is made up of 12 amino acids. The TCR comes from a human donor in good health. Input material: blood. V gene TRGV10 combines with J gene TRGJP1. TCRdb does not report a J gene; here it was assigned by matching the DNA to germline references. TRGV10 belongs to the ORF category, with a function that is uncertain. In DNA form, the CDR3 reads TGCGCTGCGTGTCCCAAGGGGTGGTTCAAGATATTT. Its protein product is CAACPKGWFKIF.